A selection of T cell receptor beta chains follows, all from one sample in a study of vaccination and CD4 T cells after COVID-19. Each CDR3 protein gets one entry after TCRdb re-called the PCR reads with MiXCR. The sample includes fewer than 9,000 distinct CDR3 sequences, nearly 20% of them seen just once. Their recognized antigens are unknown. The sample consisted of CD4+ T cells from blood, cultured in vitro, taken after SARS-CoV-2 vaccination. The receptor set was obtained from a human donor who had recovered from COVID-19. Each CDR3 is given with its conserved first and last residue. D genes are given only for firm matches. Clone size is shown for a subset of rows, as once, few, many or a class of expanded clone.

CDR3 DNA: TGTGCCACCAGTGACCCAAGGGACAGTAGCACAGATACGCAGTATTTT
CDR3 protein: CATSDPRDSSTDTQYF
V gene: TRBV24-1
J gene: TRBJ2-3
D gene: TRBD1
clone size: medium-sized

CDR3 DNA: TGCAGTGCTGCGGGCCACGGGGCGCCCGAGCAGTTCTTC
CDR3 protein: CSAAGHGAPEQFF
V gene: TRBV20-1
J gene: TRBJ2-1
D gene: -
clone size: few

CDR3 DNA: TGCGCCAGCAGCTTGGCCTATCGTGTAAATGAGCAGTTCTTC
CDR3 protein: CASSLAYRVNEQFF
V gene: TRBV5-1
J gene: TRBJ2-1
D gene: -
clone size: -

CDR3 DNA: TGCGCCAGCAGCCGCCTTGGGGATTTCCCCGGGGAGCTGTTTTTT
CDR3 protein: CASSRLGDFPGELFF
V gene: TRBV4-1
J gene: TRBJ2-2
D gene: -
clone size: few

CDR3 DNA: TGTGCCACCAGCAGAGGACTAGCGGGGGCCGTGGGGGAGCAGTTCTTC
CDR3 protein: CATSRGLAGAVGEQFF
V gene: TRBV15
J gene: TRBJ2-1
D gene: TRBD2
clone size: -

CDR3 DNA: TGCGCCAGCAGCCACGGCGACCGCCAAGAGACCCAGTACTTC
CDR3 protein: CASSHGDRQETQYF
V gene: TRBV5-1
J gene: TRBJ2-5
D gene: -
clone size: -

CDR3 DNA: TGTGCCACCAGTGAGGATACACCCGCTAGCACAGATACGCAGTATTTT
CDR3 protein: CATSEDTPASTDTQYF
V gene: TRBV24-1
J gene: TRBJ2-3
D gene: -
clone size: -

CDR3 DNA: TGTGCCAGCAGCTTAGCACGGGGGGCTGAAGCTTTCTTT
CDR3 protein: CASSLARGAEAFF
V gene: TRBV7-2
J gene: TRBJ1-1
D gene: -
clone size: few

CDR3 DNA: TGTGCCAGCAGCCCGGACAGGGGATCATACACAGATACGCAGTATTTT
CDR3 protein: CASSPDRGSYTDTQYF
V gene: TRBV6-1
J gene: TRBJ2-3
D gene: TRBD1
clone size: -

CDR3 DNA: TGCGCCAGCAGACTTGGGGAATCTGGGGCCAACGTCCTGGCTTTC
CDR3 protein: CASRLGESGANVLAF
V gene: TRBV4-1
J gene: TRBJ2-6
D gene: -
clone size: -

CDR3 DNA: TGTGCCATCAGTGAGTCTGGGACTAGCGGGAAAGAGACCCAGTACTTC
CDR3 protein: CAISESGTSGKETQYF
V gene: TRBV10-3
J gene: TRBJ2-5
D gene: TRBD2
clone size: few

CDR3 DNA: TGCAGTGCCAACCGTAGGACAGGGCCCTCTGGAAACACCATATATTTT
CDR3 protein: CSANRRTGPSGNTIYF
V gene: TRBV20-1
J gene: TRBJ1-3
D gene: TRBD1
clone size: -

CDR3 DNA: TGTGCCATCAGTTTGGGACTAGCGGGGGAGACCCAGTACTTC
CDR3 protein: CAISLGLAGETQYF
V gene: TRBV10-3
J gene: TRBJ2-5
D gene: TRBD2
clone size: few

CDR3 DNA: TGTGCCAGCAGTTGGAGTCGGGGGACAGATACGCAGTATTTT
CDR3 protein: CASSWSRGTDTQYF
V gene: TRBV27
J gene: TRBJ2-3
D gene: -
clone size: many

CDR3 DNA: TGTGCCAGCAGCTTGGACGTTAAAGAGACCCAGTACTTC
CDR3 protein: CASSLDVKETQYF
V gene: TRBV7-2
J gene: TRBJ2-5
D gene: -
clone size: -

CDR3 DNA: TGTGCCAGCAGCTTAGGGACAGGGGTCTCCTACGAGCAGTACTTC
CDR3 protein: CASSLGTGVSYEQYF
V gene: TRBV7-9
J gene: TRBJ2-7
D gene: TRBD1
clone size: medium-sized

CDR3 DNA: TGTGCCAGCAGCCAAGATCGGTCACTGGGCTATGGCTACACCTTC
CDR3 protein: CASSQDRSLGYGYTF
V gene: TRBV4-2
J gene: TRBJ1-2
D gene: -
clone size: -

CDR3 DNA: TGCGCCAGCAGCCAACGGGCGGGAGAGAACACCGGGGAGCTGTTTTTT
CDR3 protein: CASSQRAGENTGELFF
V gene: TRBV5-1
J gene: TRBJ2-2
D gene: TRBD2
clone size: once

CDR3 DNA: TGTGCCAGTAGTACGCTTGGACTCGACGGGGAGACCCAGTACTTC
CDR3 protein: CASSTLGLDGETQYF
V gene: TRBV19
J gene: TRBJ2-5
D gene: -
clone size: few

CDR3 DNA: TGTGCCACCAGTGATGGGGACAGGGCAGAAGCTTTCTTT
CDR3 protein: CATSDGDRAEAFF
V gene: TRBV24-1
J gene: TRBJ1-1
D gene: TRBD1
clone size: -

CDR3 DNA: TGTGCCAGCAGTGAAGACAGGGCGGAGACCCAGTACTTC
CDR3 protein: CASSEDRAETQYF
V gene: TRBV2
J gene: TRBJ2-5
D gene: -
clone size: few

CDR3 DNA: TGTGCCACCAAACTAGCGGGGGGTCGTCAAGATACGCAGTATTTT
CDR3 protein: CATKLAGGRQDTQYF
V gene: TRBV6-1
J gene: TRBJ2-3
D gene: TRBD2
clone size: medium-sized

CDR3 DNA: TGTGCCAGCAGAACCGGGCCCGGCTACGAGCAGTACTTC
CDR3 protein: CASRTGPGYEQYF
V gene: TRBV6-1
J gene: TRBJ2-7
D gene: -
clone size: -

CDR3 DNA: TGCAGTGCTAGAGTTGGGGGGACCGGGGAGCTGTTTTTT
CDR3 protein: CSARVGGTGELFF
V gene: TRBV20-1
J gene: TRBJ2-2
D gene: -
clone size: -

CDR3 DNA: TGTGCTAGTGGTGTCGGGACAGGGCCCTACGAGCAGTACTTC
CDR3 protein: CASGVGTGPYEQYF
V gene: TRBV12-5
J gene: TRBJ2-7
D gene: TRBD1
clone size: few

CDR3 DNA: TGTGCCAGCAGGGGGGCGTACAGTCGTTCGAATTCACCCCTCCACTTT
CDR3 protein: CASRGAYSRSNSPLHF
V gene: TRBV6-1
J gene: TRBJ1-6
D gene: -
clone size: few

CDR3 DNA: TGTGCCAGCAGCCAACCGCGGGACCACGGCTACACCTTC
CDR3 protein: CASSQPRDHGYTF
V gene: TRBV16
J gene: TRBJ1-2
D gene: -
clone size: -

CDR3 DNA: TGTGCCAGCGGTGAAGGGACAGGGGGCAATGAGCAGTTCTTC
CDR3 protein: CASGEGTGGNEQFF
V gene: TRBV6-4
J gene: TRBJ2-1
D gene: TRBD1
clone size: -

CDR3 DNA: TGTGCCAGTACCTGGGACAGAGCGAACACTGAAGCTTTCTTT
CDR3 protein: CASTWDRANTEAFF
V gene: TRBV19
J gene: TRBJ1-1
D gene: TRBD1
clone size: few

CDR3 DNA: TGTGCCAGCAGCTCGACAGGGGTAGGCTACGAGCAGTACTTC
CDR3 protein: CASSSTGVGYEQYF
V gene: TRBV7-2
J gene: TRBJ2-7
D gene: TRBD1
clone size: few

CDR3 DNA: TGCGCCAGCAGCCAAGGGGGGGGGCTTCTCTATGGCTACACCTTC
CDR3 protein: CASSQGGGLLYGYTF
V gene: TRBV4-1
J gene: TRBJ1-2
D gene: -
clone size: medium-sized

CDR3 DNA: TGTGCCACCAGCAGAGACGTTCTAGATACGCAGTATTTT
CDR3 protein: CATSRDVLDTQYF
V gene: TRBV15
J gene: TRBJ2-3
D gene: -
clone size: many

CDR3 DNA: TGTGCCAGTAGTATAAGGGGGGACGGTAACTATGGCTACACCTTC
CDR3 protein: CASSIRGDGNYGYTF
V gene: TRBV19
J gene: TRBJ1-2
D gene: -
clone size: -

CDR3 DNA: TGTGCCAGCAGTTACCAGGACAGGGGGACCAGGCAGTTCTTC
CDR3 protein: CASSYQDRGTRQFF
V gene: TRBV6-5
J gene: TRBJ2-1
D gene: TRBD1
clone size: few

CDR3 DNA: TGTGCCAGCAGCTTCGGACAGGGTCCTACGGCGCAGTACTTC
CDR3 protein: CASSFGQGPTAQYF
V gene: TRBV7-9
J gene: TRBJ2-7
D gene: TRBD1
clone size: few

CDR3 DNA: TGCAGTGCTAGAGCAGGGAGCCAAGAGACCCAGTACTTC
CDR3 protein: CSARAGSQETQYF
V gene: TRBV20-1
J gene: TRBJ2-5
D gene: -
clone size: medium-sized

CDR3 DNA: TGTGCCAGCAGCCTCGCACACTATGGCTACACCTTC
CDR3 protein: CASSLAHYGYTF
V gene: TRBV12-3/TRBV12-4
J gene: TRBJ1-2
D gene: -
clone size: few

CDR3 DNA: TGCAGTGCGCCCCAAGGGGGGAGGGCCACCGAGCAGTACTTC
CDR3 protein: CSAPQGGRATEQYF
V gene: TRBV20-1
J gene: TRBJ2-7
D gene: -
clone size: -

CDR3 DNA: TGTGCCAGCTCGGCGGGGGGCCAAGAGACCCAGTACTTC
CDR3 protein: CASSAGGQETQYF
V gene: TRBV18
J gene: TRBJ2-5
D gene: TRBD2
clone size: -

CDR3 DNA: TGTGCCAGCAGTGATGGGCTAGCGGGGGGAAATACGCAGTATTTT
CDR3 protein: CASSDGLAGGNTQYF
V gene: TRBV2
J gene: TRBJ2-3
D gene: TRBD2
clone size: -

CDR3 DNA: TGTGCCAGCAGCTTAGACAGGGATACTGAAGCTTTCTTT
CDR3 protein: CASSLDRDTEAFF
V gene: TRBV11-1
J gene: TRBJ1-1
D gene: -
clone size: few

CDR3 DNA: TGTGCCAGCAGTTTACACAGGGTAGCAACAGATACGCAGTATTTT
CDR3 protein: CASSLHRVATDTQYF
V gene: TRBV28
J gene: TRBJ2-3
D gene: -
clone size: -

CDR3 DNA: TGTGCCAGCAGCTTTCGCTCTTTCCCCAATGAGCAGTTCTTC
CDR3 protein: CASSFRSFPNEQFF
V gene: TRBV11-3
J gene: TRBJ2-1
D gene: -
clone size: -

CDR3 DNA: TGCAGCGTTGTAGGGGGTGCGACAGATACGCAGTATTTT
CDR3 protein: CSVVGGATDTQYF
V gene: TRBV29-1
J gene: TRBJ2-3
D gene: -
clone size: -

CDR3 DNA: TGTGCCAGCAGTGTGGGGCCCTTCCCTGGGCAAGAGACCCAGTACTTC
CDR3 protein: CASSVGPFPGQETQYF
V gene: TRBV6-1
J gene: TRBJ2-5
D gene: -
clone size: many

CDR3 DNA: TGTGCCACCAGCAGAGTAGCCGGGACTAGCCCCATTACCTACGAGCAGTACTTC
CDR3 protein: CATSRVAGTSPITYEQYF
V gene: TRBV15
J gene: TRBJ2-7
D gene: TRBD2
clone size: few

CDR3 DNA: TGTGCCAGCAGTTTACCCGGAAATGGACCGGGTTACGAGCAGTACTTC
CDR3 protein: CASSLPGNGPGYEQYF
V gene: TRBV28
J gene: TRBJ2-7
D gene: -
clone size: few

CDR3 DNA: TGCGCCAGCATTGGGAGACAGAGTAACTCCTATAATTCACCCCTCCACTTT
CDR3 protein: CASIGRQSNSYNSPLHF
V gene: TRBV23-1
J gene: TRBJ1-6
D gene: -
clone size: -

CDR3 DNA: TGTGCCAGCACTAAGACAGTATCCCCCTCCTACGAGCAGTACTTC
CDR3 protein: CASTKTVSPSYEQYF
V gene: TRBV6-2/TRBV6-3
J gene: TRBJ2-7
D gene: -
clone size: -

CDR3 DNA: TGTGCCAACAGCCCCCGACGGGGGAATGGCTACACCTTC
CDR3 protein: CANSPRRGNGYTF
V gene: TRBV7-8
J gene: TRBJ1-2
D gene: -
clone size: few

CDR3 DNA: TGTGCCAGCAGTTCGGCGGGGGGGAGGGAGACCCAGTACTTC
CDR3 protein: CASSSAGGRETQYF
V gene: TRBV27
J gene: TRBJ2-5
D gene: TRBD2
clone size: medium-sized

CDR3 DNA: TGTGCCAGTAGGGACAGGGGGCTAGATGAAGCTTTCTTT
CDR3 protein: CASRDRGLDEAFF
V gene: TRBV19
J gene: TRBJ1-1
D gene: TRBD1
clone size: few

CDR3 DNA: TGTGCCAGCAGCCAGGACCCACCGGAGACCCAGTACTTC
CDR3 protein: CASSQDPPETQYF
V gene: TRBV6-2/TRBV6-3
J gene: TRBJ2-5
D gene: -
clone size: few

CDR3 DNA: TGTGCCACCAGCAGGCTGGCTAGCGGAGACTACGAGCAGTACTTC
CDR3 protein: CATSRLASGDYEQYF
V gene: TRBV15
J gene: TRBJ2-7
D gene: TRBD2
clone size: medium-sized

CDR3 DNA: TGCAGTGCTAGTTTCGACAGGCTCTCTGAAGCTTTCTTT
CDR3 protein: CSASFDRLSEAFF
V gene: TRBV20-1
J gene: TRBJ1-1
D gene: -
clone size: -

CDR3 DNA: TGTGCCACCAGTGATTCCGGGACAGGGTTATCGAACACTGAAGCTTTCTTT
CDR3 protein: CATSDSGTGLSNTEAFF
V gene: TRBV24-1
J gene: TRBJ1-1
D gene: TRBD1
clone size: -

CDR3 DNA: TGTGCCAGTAGTATAGGAGGTACTGATGAGCAGTTCTTC
CDR3 protein: CASSIGGTDEQFF
V gene: TRBV19
J gene: TRBJ2-1
D gene: -
clone size: -